Following are 18 T cell receptor beta chains from one sample sequenced in a study of blood T cell repertoires in COVID-19. Some clones are missing from TCRdb's copy, which holds only in-frame ones; the method was immunoSEQ multiplex PCR. The table includes 380,000 or so clones, about 88% detected once. Specimen: peripheral blood. These receptors were obtained from a woman aged 60 to 75 with COVID-19, enrolled during active disease.

This chain links TRBV7-6 with TRBJ1-2; D gene unclear. The CDR3 is 16 amino acids. Deletions cut 4 bases from V and 3 bases from J, with 18 bases between. Germline V lookup: CDR1 SGHVS, CDR2 FNYEAQ. The CDR3: CASSSGSREADYGYTF. The CDR3 DNA is TGTGCCAGCAGCTCCGGCTCGAGGGAGGCAGACTATGGCTACACCTTC.

This chain joins TRBV7-9 and TRBJ2-1; 10 bases agree with TRBD2. V shed 1 base and J 4 bases; nucleotides not matched to a gene: 4. Germline CDR1 reads SEHNR; CDR2 reads FQNEAQ (reference sequence). The CDR3 is made up of 16 amino acids. In DNA, the CDR3 is TGTGCCAGCAGCTTAGGTAGCGGGGGGAGTTACAATGAGCAGTTCTTC. The encoded protein is CASSLGSGGSYNEQFF.

This sequence joins TRBV7-9 and TRBJ1-2; weak D call: TRBD1 (6 bases). Germline V CDR1 and CDR2: SEHNR, FQNEAQ (reference sequence). V was shortened by 4 bases and J by 4 bases, with 7 bases between the two germline ends. This CDR3 spans 12 amino acids. The CDR3 reads CASSSDSYGYTF. The CDR3 bases are TGTGCCAGCAGCTCGGACAGCTATGGCTACACCTTC. Filled out from reference TRBV7-9 and TRBJ1-2, the complete variable domain reads DTGVSQNPRHKITKRGQNVTFRCDPISEHNRLYWYRQTLGQGPEFLTYFQNEAQLEKSRLLSDRFSAERPKGSFSTLEIQRTEQGDSAMYLCASSSDSYGYTFGSGTRLTVV.

V is TRBV5-1 and J is TRBJ1-1; 7 bases fit TRBD1. The trim removed 4 bases at V and 2 bases at J, leaving 11 bases unmatched. Germline CDR1 and CDR2: SGHRS and YFSETQ. This CDR3 has 16 residues. The CDR3, as DNA: TGCGCCAGCAGCCCACTCCCTGGGACAGCAAACACTGAAGCTTTCTTT. It translates to CASSPLPGTANTEAFF.

The chain couples TRBV9 to TRBJ2-1; D is perhaps TRBD1 (5 bases). The CDR3 runs 17 residues. V was clipped by 0 bases and J by 4 bases, with 17 bases between them. The germline V gene encodes CDR1 SGDLS and CDR2 YYNGEE. CDR3 sequence: CASSVAVGAPDYNEQFF. DNA for the CDR3: TGTGCCAGCAGCGTAGCGGTTGGGGCCCCAGATTACAATGAGCAGTTCTTC.

The gene calls are TRBV5-4 and TRBJ2-2, with a tentative D call TRBD1 (5 bases). CDR1 is SGHNT, CDR2 YYREEE, per germline (reference sequence). V lost 4 bases, J lost 1 base, and 14 bases lay in between. The CDR3 covers 16 residues. In DNA form, the CDR3 reads TGTGCCAGCAGCCCAGGGTCCCCGAGGAACACCGGGGAGCTGTTTTTT. Translated: CASSPGSPRNTGELFF. Based on the CDR3 plus reference TRBV5-4 and TRBJ2-2, the full variable domain is ETGVTQSPTHLIKTRGQQVTLRCSSQSGHNTVSWYQQALGQGPQFIFQYYREEENGRGNFPPRFSGLQFPNYSSELNVNALELDDSALYLCASSPGSPRNTGELFFGEGSRLTVL.

The chain recombines TRBV5-1 with TRBJ2-7; 7 nucleotides match TRBD1. J was trimmed by 4 bases and V by 0 bases; bases with no gene match: 4. The CDR3 length is 14 residues. Looked up from germline, CDR1 is SGHRS and CDR2 is YFSETQ. CDR3 sequence (DNA): TGCGCCAGCAGCTTGGTTGGGACAGCGTACGAGCAGTACTTC. It is translated as CASSLVGTAYEQYF.

The chain recombines TRBV5-8 with TRBJ2-5, with 7 bases fitting TRBD1. The V gene end was trimmed by 4 bases and the J gene end by 2 bases; junction bases not matched to a gene: 2. Germline V gene lookup returns CDR1 SGHTS and CDR2 YDEGEE. The CDR3 has 13 residues. The CDR3 spells CASSLGQQETQYF. In DNA, the CDR3 is TGTGCCAGCAGCCTGGGACAGCAAGAGACCCAGTACTTC.

The chain has TRBV10-2 and TRBJ2-7, with 9 positions matching TRBD2. Germline V gene sequence: CDR1 WSHSY, CDR2 SAAADI. The CDR3 totals 14 residues. The junction had 5 bases not matched to a gene; V was cut back by 6 bases and J by 2 bases. CDR3 sequence (DNA): TGCGCCAGCAGCTTAGCGGGGGATACCTACGAGCAGTACTTC. As protein: CASSLAGDTYEQYF.

V is TRBV6-1 and J is TRBJ1-6, with D uncertain. The V gene lost 6 bases and the J gene lost 8 bases, with 11 bases spanning the gap. The CDR3 is 13 amino acids. CDR1 and CDR2 (germline): MNHNS, SASEGT. The CDR3 loop reads CASSLQPDSPLHF. CDR3 DNA sequence: TGTGCCAGCAGCCTTCAACCAGATTCACCCCTCCACTTT.

J is TRBJ1-1 and V is TRBV24-1; D not resolved. CDR3 length equals 18 residues. Looked up from germline, CDR1 is KGHDR and CDR2 is SFDVKD. V shed 6 bases and J shed 0 bases, with 22 bases lying between them. CDR3 nucleotide sequence: TGTGCCACCAGTTTCAGGTTGGGTTTCTTTCCGATGAACACTGAAGCTTTCTTT. Its translation is CATSFRLGFFPMNTEAFF.

The V call is TRBV7-9, the J call TRBJ1-2; TRBD1 aligns across 9 bases. Per germline, CDR1 SEHNR and CDR2 FQNEAQ (reference sequence). The CDR3 loop spans 13 amino acids. J gave up 8 bases and V 6 bases, and 7 bases lay outside the gene matches. In nucleotides, the CDR3 is TGTGCCAGCAGTTGGACAGGGGATGGGGGCTACACCTTC. Its protein product is CASSWTGDGGYTF.

V usage is TRBV7-2 and J usage is TRBJ1-2, with D perhaps matching TRBD1 (6 bases). Trimming removed 6 bases from V and 4 bases from J, with 15 bases in between. The length of the CDR3 is 14 residues. The V gene's germline CDR1 is SGHTA and CDR2 FQGNSA. The CDR3 region is CASSLLTGPYGYTF. In nucleotides, the CDR3 is TGTGCCAGCAGTTTACTGACAGGACCCTATGGCTACACCTTC.

This chain links TRBV5-4 with TRBJ1-1; D call uncertain. V was trimmed by 5 bases and J by 7 bases, leaving 21 bases between them. In germline, CDR1 is SGHNT, CDR2 YYREEE (reference sequence). This CDR3 spans 15 amino acids. CDR3 region: CASSYGNSRPHEAFF. CDR3 bases: TGTGCCAGCAGTTACGGGAACAGCCGACCCCATGAAGCTTTCTTT.

The V gene is TRBV6-5, the J gene TRBJ2-3; weak D call: TRBD1 (5 bases). Germline V gene data show CDR1 as MNHEY and CDR2 as SVGAGI. The CDR3 length is 16 residues. V was cut by 4 bases and J by 0 bases, with 14 bases left in between. The CDR3 region has the DNA TGTGCCAGCAGTTCCCTAGGGGCGGTTAGCACAGATACGCAGTATTTT. Protein sequence: CASSSLGAVSTDTQYF.

This clone has only a few counts. This chain joins TRBV6-4 and TRBJ1-2; D call uncertain. Between the trimmed V and J ends, which lost 7 bases and 2 bases, there was a span of 8 bases. The CDR3 length is 12 residues. Germline V gene lookup returns CDR1 MRHNA and CDR2 SNTAGT. CDR3 in amino acids: CASIRGNYGYTF. In DNA, the CDR3 is TGTGCCAGCATTAGAGGGAACTATGGCTACACCTTC.

The chain uses TRBV6-5 and TRBJ2-7, with D unresolved. Germline CDR1 and CDR2: MNHEY and SVGAGI. V lost 0 bases, J lost 5 bases, and 8 bases lay in between. The CDR3 is made up of 13 amino acids. CDR3 nucleotide sequence: TGTGCCAGCAGTTACTCGAGCAGGAACGAGCAGTACTTC. This sequence encodes CASSYSSRNEQYF.

Only a few counts were recorded for this clone. The chain combines TRBV5-1 with TRBJ2-7, with 11 bases that match TRBD1. This CDR3 spans 16 amino acids. Germline CDR1 SGHRS, CDR2 YFSETQ. Trimming removed 6 bases from V and 4 bases from J; junction bases left unmatched: 12. The CDR3 DNA is TGCGCCAGCAACCCAGGACAGGGGGCTACAAAATACGAGCAGTACTTC. Amino acid sequence: CASNPGQGATKYEQYF.